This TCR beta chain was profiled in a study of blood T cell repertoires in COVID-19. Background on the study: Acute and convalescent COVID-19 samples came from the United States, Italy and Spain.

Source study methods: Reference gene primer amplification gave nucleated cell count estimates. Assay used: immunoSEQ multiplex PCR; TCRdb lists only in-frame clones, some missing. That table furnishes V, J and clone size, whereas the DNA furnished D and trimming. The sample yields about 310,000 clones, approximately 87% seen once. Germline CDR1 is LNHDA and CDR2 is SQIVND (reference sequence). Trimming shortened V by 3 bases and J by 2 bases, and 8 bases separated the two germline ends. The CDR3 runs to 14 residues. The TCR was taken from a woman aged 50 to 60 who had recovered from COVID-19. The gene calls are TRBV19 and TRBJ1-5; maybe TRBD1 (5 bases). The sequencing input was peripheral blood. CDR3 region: CASSMDTGNQPQHF. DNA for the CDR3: TGTGCCAGTAGTATGGACACAGGCAATCAGCCCCAGCATTTT.